Each of the 6 T cell receptor beta chains below was sequenced from the same sample in a study of OX40 agonist ivuxolimab in advanced cancers. TCRdb's table, derived via immunoSEQ multiplex PCR, lists solely in-frame clones and lacks some. The table shows 85,000 to 90,000 clones, with approximately 89% occurring only once. The starting material was CD4+ or CD8+ T cells sorted from blood, obtained in a trial of the OX40 agonist ivuxolimab. Receptors were obtained from an adult with an advanced solid tumor such as melanoma, head and neck, liver or kidney cancer.

The rearrangement links TRBV6-5 to TRBJ2-3, with 13 nucleotides matching TRBD2. Germline assignment: CDR1 MNHEY and CDR2 SVGAGI. J was trimmed by 5 bases and V by 2 bases; bases with no gene match: 4. This CDR3 spans 16 amino acids. CDR3: CASSYTSGGAGDTQYF. CDR3 sequence (DNA): TGTGCCAGCAGTTACACTAGCGGGGGGGCCGGAGATACGCAGTATTTT.

The rearrangement links TRBV5-8 to TRBJ2-4, with 7 bases fitting TRBD1. V lost 3 bases to trimming and J lost 0 bases; unmatched junction nucleotides: 3. The CDR3 length is 15 residues. Germline lookup yields CDR1 SGHTS and CDR2 YDEGEE. CDR3 sequence: CASSSTGIAKNIQYF. The CDR3 coding sequence is TGTGCCAGCAGCTCGACAGGGATAGCCAAAAACATTCAGTACTTC.

J is TRBJ2-7 and V is TRBV21-1; no check of the table's D call, TRBD2, against the DNA was made. TRBV21-1 is shown as a pseudogene. The CDR3 covers 17 residues. CDR3 protein: CASSKGAAGGSSYEQYV. The CDR3 nucleotides are TGTGCCAGCAGCAAAGGGGCTGCGGGGGGAAGCTCCTACGAGCAGTACGTC.

The rearrangement links TRBV18 to TRBJ2-1, with 12 bases aligning to TRBD2. The CDR3 totals 15 residues. V was clipped by 6 bases and J by 3 bases; unmatched bases: 3. The germline CDR1 and CDR2 sequences are KGHSH and LQKENI. The CDR3 is CASSPTSGGYNEQFF. The CDR3 DNA follows: TGTGCCAGCTCGCCGACTAGCGGGGGCTACAATGAGCAGTTCTTC.

J is TRBJ2-3 and V is TRBV5-1; 12 bases fit TRBD2. The CDR3 contains 16 residues. The J segment lost 4 bases and the V segment lost 3 bases, leaving 6 bases of the junction unmatched. CDR1 is SGHRS, CDR2 YFSETQ, per germline. This CDR3 is CASSSLLAGGPDTQYF. The CDR3 bases are TGCGCCAGCAGCTCTTTACTAGCGGGAGGACCAGATACGCAGTATTTT.

The chain uses TRBV28 and TRBJ2-7; D is perhaps TRBD2 (7 bases). In germline, CDR1 is MDHEN, CDR2 SYDVKM. CDR3 length: 15 amino acids. V was cut by 2 bases and J by 0 bases, with 11 bases left in between. CDR3 nucleotide sequence: TGTGCCAGCAGTTTAGGGGGCGGGAGCTCCTACGAGCAGTACTTC. This translates into CASSLGGGSSYEQYF.